These T cell receptor beta chains were read from a single sample in a study of blood T cell repertoires in COVID-19. Measured with immunoSEQ multiplex PCR; TCRdb has only the in-frame clones, and not every one. In the table there are 75,000 to 95,000 clones, 84% of which are singletons. Sequenced material: peripheral blood. The source of these receptors is a man between 60 and 75 years old with acute or convalescent COVID-19. Each CDR3 is given with its conserved first and last residue. A D gene is named only where the DNA matches it firmly. Size is omitted from some rows. Given values are once, few, many or a class for expanded clones.

D: TRBD1
V: TRBV4-1
size: -
J: TRBJ1-2
CDR3: CASSQGDRSYGYTF
DNA: TGCGCCAGCAGCCAAGGGGACAGATCATATGGCTACACCTTC

D: -
V: TRBV7-2
size: -
J: TRBJ1-6
CDR3: CASSLGLAAYNSPLHF
DNA: TGTGCCAGCAGCTTAGGTCTTGCAGCCTATAATTCACCCCTCCACTTT

D: -
V: TRBV28
size: -
J: TRBJ1-6
CDR3: CASSNRTKRDSPLHF
DNA: TGTGCCAGCAGTAACAGGACGAAACGGGATTCACCCCTCCACTTT

D: -
V: TRBV18
size: once
J: TRBJ2-6
CDR3: CASSPQPLSGANVLTF
DNA: TGTGCCAGCTCACCACAGCCATTATCTGGGGCCAACGTCCTGACTTTC

D: TRBD1
V: TRBV7-9
size: -
J: TRBJ1-1
CDR3: CASSIRTGDSGTEAFF
DNA: TGTGCCAGCAGCATCCGGACAGGGGACAGTGGGACTGAAGCTTTCTTT

D: TRBD1
V: TRBV5-8
size: -
J: TRBJ2-3
CDR3: CASSSWTGPIVADTQYF
DNA: TGTGCCAGCAGCTCCTGGACAGGGCCTATAGTTGCAGATACGCAGTATTTT

D: TRBD1
V: TRBV6-2/TRBV6-3
size: -
J: TRBJ2-7
CDR3: CASSHRGRSYEQYF
DNA: TGTGCCAGCAGCCACAGGGGCAGATCCTACGAGCAGTACTTC

D: TRBD1
V: TRBV6-5
size: few
J: TRBJ1-6
CDR3: CASRVGGSPLHF
DNA: TGTGCCAGCAGGGTAGGGGGCTCACCCCTCCACTTT

D: -
V: TRBV30
size: once
J: TRBJ2-2
CDR3: CAWSVRTPRTGELFF
DNA: TGTGCCTGGAGTGTTCGGACTCCGAGGACCGGGGAGCTGTTTTTT

D: TRBD1
V: TRBV28
size: few
J: TRBJ1-5
CDR3: CASSYLTKGQGNQPQHF
DNA: TGTGCCAGCAGTTATCTCACGAAGGGACAGGGGAATCAGCCCCAGCATTTT

D: -
V: TRBV5-1
size: few
J: TRBJ1-5
CDR3: CASSPSGGAYQPQHF
DNA: TGCGCCAGCAGCCCGTCAGGAGGGGCCTATCAGCCCCAGCATTTT

D: TRBD1
V: TRBV4-2
size: -
J: TRBJ1-1
CDR3: CASSQTGVNTEAFF
DNA: TGTGCCAGCAGCCAAACAGGGGTGAACACTGAAGCTTTCTTT

D: -
V: TRBV28
size: -
J: TRBJ1-5
CDR3: CASSFVGEVNQPQHF
DNA: TGTGCCAGCAGTTTTGTTGGAGAGGTCAATCAGCCCCAGCATTTT